These 24 T cell receptor beta chains originate from one sample sequenced in a study of cytomegalovirus exposure and HLA in healthy donors. Assay used: immunoSEQ multiplex PCR; TCRdb lists only in-frame clones, some missing. The sample contains some 140,000 clones, roughly 90% of which appear only once. Sequenced input: PBMCs. All receptors derive from a man aged 18 to 29 in good health and CMV-seronegative.

The V gene is TRBV19, the J gene TRBJ2-7; TRBD1 aligns across 10 bases. Trimming took 8 bases from V and 4 from J; bases not matched to a gene: 8. The CDR3 has 14 residues. Germline CDR1 LNHDA, CDR2 SQIVND (reference sequence). The DNA for the CDR3 is TGTGCCAGTTACGGCCGGGACAGGGGATACGAGCAGTACTTC. It is translated as CASYGRDRGYEQYF.

This chain links TRBV7-9 with TRBJ2-1, with 10 bases lining up with TRBD2. The germline V gene encodes CDR1 SEHNR and CDR2 FQNEAQ (reference sequence). V shed 5 bases, J shed 9 bases, and the junction held 16 bases outside the gene matches. The CDR3 has 17 amino acids. In nucleotides, the CDR3 is TGTGCCAGCAGCCCAAAGGGGGGGCTAGCGGGAGATAGTGAGCAGTTCTTC. This translates into CASSPKGGLAGDSEQFF.

This clone showed up just once. This chain joins TRBV15 and TRBJ1-2; D gene unclear. The V end was cut by 0 bases, the J end by 2 bases, with 10 bases between. Looked up from germline, CDR1 is LNHNV and CDR2 is YYDKDF (reference sequence). The CDR3 consists of 15 residues. The CDR3 DNA follows: TGTGCCACCAGCAGAGATCACACAGTAAACTATGGCTACACCTTC. This translates into CATSRDHTVNYGYTF.

Here the CDR3 reads CASSEVTGGLYEQYF. CDR3 coding DNA: TGTGCCAGCAGTGAAGTCACAGGGGGCTTGTACGAGCAGTACTTC. The chain has TRBV6-1 and TRBJ2-7, with 9 bases matching TRBD1. Germline values: CDR1 MNHNS, CDR2 SASEGT. The CDR3 spans 15 residues. V shed 1 base and J 4 bases; nucleotides not matched to a gene: 5.

The chain carries TRBV5-1 and TRBJ2-1; TRBD1 matches 9 bases. Looked up from germline, CDR1 is SGHRS and CDR2 is YFSETQ. J gave up 12 bases and V 3 bases, and 7 bases lay outside the gene matches. The CDR3 has 13 amino acids. Written as DNA, the CDR3 is TGCGCCAGCAGCTCCAACAGGGGGCAGGGGCAGTTCTTC. Encoded protein: CASSSNRGQGQFF.

The chain uses TRBV15 and TRBJ1-1; the D gene is possibly TRBD1 (5 bases). The V and J ends lost 0 bases and 9 bases respectively, with 14 bases between them. Germline V gene data show CDR1 as LNHNV and CDR2 as YYDKDF (reference sequence). This CDR3 contains 14 residues. The CDR3 nucleotides read TGTGCCACCAGCAGAGATGGCGCTAACAGGAAAGCTTTCTTT. Protein: CATSRDGANRKAFF.

The chain couples TRBV10-3 to TRBJ2-2, with 15 nucleotides matching TRBD2. The CDR3 has 16 residues. Per germline, CDR1 ENHRY and CDR2 SYGVKD. The junction had 4 bases not matched to a gene; V was cut back by 7 bases and J by 4 bases. The CDR3 loop is CAITGLAGGPTGELFF. CDR3 nucleotide sequence: TGTGCCATCACTGGACTAGCGGGAGGGCCCACCGGGGAGCTGTTTTTT.

The chain recombines TRBV9 with TRBJ1-2; the D is unclear. CDR1 is SGDLS and CDR2 is YYNGEE in the germline V gene. The length of the CDR3 is 16 residues. Trimming shortened V by 0 bases and J by 0 bases, and 12 bases separated the two germline ends. The CDR3 coding sequence is TGTGCCAGCAGCGTAGATCCACACCAAGCTAACTATGGCTACACCTTC. Amino acid sequence: CASSVDPHQANYGYTF.

The J gene is TRBJ2-1, the V gene TRBV2; 9 nucleotides match TRBD2. J lost 4 bases, V lost 7 bases, and 2 bases had no gene match. CDR3 length equals 13 residues. The V gene's germline CDR1 is SNHLY and CDR2 FYNNEI. The CDR3 nucleotides read TGTGCCAGCAATCTAGCGGGGTACAATGAGCAGTTCTTC. Amino acid sequence: CASNLAGYNEQFF.

The CDR3 is CASSLNGRDFYNEQFF. The CDR3 DNA reads as TGTGCCAGCAGCTTAAATGGGCGGGACTTTTACAATGAGCAGTTCTTC. This chain connects TRBV7-9 to TRBJ2-1, with D maybe TRBD2 (6 bases). In germline, CDR1 is SEHNR, CDR2 FQNEAQ (reference sequence). The CDR3 is 16 amino acids. V was trimmed by 2 bases and J by 4 bases, leaving 15 bases between them.

V usage is TRBV7-9 and J usage is TRBJ2-5; unclear D gene. The length of the CDR3 is 14 residues. Per germline, CDR1 SEHNR and CDR2 FQNEAQ (reference sequence). Trimming removed 3 bases at V and 2 bases at J, with 10 bases between. In DNA form, the CDR3 reads TGTGCCAGCAGCTTGTCAGGAAATCAAGAGACCCAGTACTTC. Protein product: CASSLSGNQETQYF.

The rearrangement uses TRBV19 and TRBJ1-6, with a possible D match to TRBD1 (5 bases). The CDR3 covers 15 residues. Looked up from germline, CDR1 is LNHDA and CDR2 is SQIVND (reference sequence). V was cut by 1 base and J by 10 bases, with 14 bases left in between. The CDR3 loop reads CASSIVPGLQSPLHF. The CDR3 DNA follows: TGTGCCAGTAGTATAGTACCAGGGTTGCAATCACCCCTCCACTTT.

V usage is TRBV27 and J usage is TRBJ1-4; a possible D gene is TRBD1 (5 bases). V gave up 2 bases and J gave up 8 bases, with 15 bases separating them. Germline assignment: CDR1 MNHEY and CDR2 SMNVEV (reference sequence). The CDR3 consists of 15 residues. The CDR3 region has the DNA TGTGCCAGCAGTTTACTAGGGACGGCGGGGGAAAAACTGTTTTTT. It codes for CASSLLGTAGEKLFF. The entire variable domain, with the rest obtained from reference TRBV27 and TRBJ1-4, is as follows: EAQVTQNPRYLITVTGKKLTVTCSQNMNHEYMSWYRQDPGLGLRQIYYSMNVEVTDKGDVPEGYKVSRKEKRNFPLILESPSPNQTSLYFCASSLLGTAGEKLFFGSGTQLSVL.

By frequency in the sample, this clone is medium-sized. As DNA, the CDR3 is TGTGCTAGTGGCCCGGGAGGGGGGAATTCACCCCTCCACTTT. Amino acids: CASGPGGGNSPLHF. The genes are TRBV12-5 and TRBJ1-6; D may be TRBD1 (6 bases). The CDR3 length is 14 residues. Between the trimmed V and J ends, which lost 6 bases and 7 bases, there was a span of 13 bases. CDR1 LGHNT and CDR2 FRNRAP come from the germline V gene. Based on the CDR3 plus reference TRBV12-5 and TRBJ1-6, the full variable domain is DARVTQTPRHKVTEMGQEVTMRCQPILGHNTVFWYRQTMMQGLELLAYFRNRAPLDDSGMPKDRFSAEMPDATLATLKIQPSEPRDSAVYFCASGPGGGNSPLHFGNGTRLTVT.

The V and J genes are TRBV5-1 and TRBJ2-3, with D perhaps TRBD1 (5 bases). The CDR3 is 15 residues long. CDR1 is SGHRS, CDR2 YFSETQ, per germline. With 4 bases removed from V and 0 bases from J, the gap between germline ends came to 12 bases. The CDR3 DNA reads TGCGCCAGCAGCCTGGGGCCGCAGAGCACAGATACGCAGTATTTT. Protein sequence: CASSLGPQSTDTQYF.

The chain links TRBV29-1 to TRBJ1-2, with D hard to call. V gave up 6 bases and J gave up 4 bases, with 18 bases separating them. Per the germline V gene, CDR1 is SQVTM and CDR2 is ANQGSEA. CDR3 length: 14 amino acids. CDR3 coding DNA: TGCAGCGTCCTCGGGAGGGCTCGGGGCTATGGCTACACCTTC. Protein product: CSVLGRARGYGYTF.

V and J are TRBV13 and TRBJ2-3, with unresolved D. The CDR3 loop spans 13 amino acids. The V end lost 4 bases, the J end lost 8 bases, and 13 bases lay between the germline ends. From germline, CDR1 is PRHDT and CDR2 FYEKMQ (reference sequence). As DNA, the CDR3 is TGTGCCAGCAGCTCATCTGTAGCAAGTACGCAGTATTTT. It specifies CASSSSVASTQYF.

This chain uses TRBV10-3 with TRBJ2-1; 7 bases match TRBD1. Germline loops: CDR1 ENHRY, CDR2 SYGVKD. The CDR3 is 11 residues long. The V gene end was trimmed by 7 bases and the J gene end by 10 bases; junction bases not matched to a gene: 4. The CDR3 DNA is TGTGCCATCACCAAGGGACAGGAGCAGTTCTTC. Amino acids: CAITKGQEQFF.

The genes are TRBV5-1 and TRBJ1-1, with 7 bases that match TRBD1. V lost 4 bases to trimming and J lost 4 bases; unmatched junction nucleotides: 7. This CDR3 has 14 residues. Germline V CDR1 and CDR2: SGHRS, YFSETQ. The CDR3 protein is CASSDAQGSTEAFF. Written as DNA, the CDR3 is TGCGCCAGCAGCGACGCACAGGGGTCCACTGAAGCTTTCTTT.

This chain links TRBV4-2 with TRBJ2-3; 11 nucleotides agree with TRBD2. Trimming at V came to 0 bases and at J to 2 bases, leaving 4 bases not matched to a gene. In germline, CDR1 is LGHNA, CDR2 YNFKEQ. This CDR3 contains 17 residues. CDR3: CASSQEVGLADTDTQYF. CDR3 nucleotides: TGTGCCAGCAGCCAAGAAGTGGGACTAGCGGACACAGATACGCAGTATTTT.

The chain recombines TRBV7-2 with TRBJ2-7; 8 bases fit TRBD1. The J segment lost 3 bases and the V segment lost 5 bases, leaving 6 bases of the junction unmatched. CDR1 is SGHTA and CDR2 is FQGNSA in the germline V gene. This CDR3 spans 14 amino acids. This CDR3 reads CASSKGQVGYEQYF. The CDR3 bases are TGTGCCAGCAGCAAGGGACAGGTTGGCTACGAGCAGTACTTC.

The rearrangement joins TRBV5-8 to TRBJ2-2; D may be TRBD1 (6 bases). Trimming shortened V by 3 bases and J by 5 bases, and 17 bases separated the two germline ends. This CDR3 has 16 amino acids. CDR1 and CDR2 from the germline V gene are SGHTS and YDEGEE. The CDR3 sequence is CASSSGVGTRTGELFF. In DNA form, the CDR3 reads TGTGCCAGCAGCTCTGGGGTGGGGACAAGGACCGGGGAGCTGTTTTTT.

This clone was seen only once. The chain recombines TRBV28 with TRBJ1-1; TRBD1 aligns across 7 bases. The CDR3 consists of 14 residues. Trimming at V came to 5 bases and at J to 2 bases, leaving 5 bases not matched to a gene. Germline lookup yields CDR1 MDHEN and CDR2 SYDVKM. The CDR3 region has the DNA TGTGCCAGCAGTGGCGGGACAGCTAACACTGAAGCTTTCTTT. Its protein is CASSGGTANTEAFF. Drawing the rest from reference TRBV28 and TRBJ1-1, the complete variable domain is DVKVTQSSRYLVKRTGEKVFLECVQDMDHENMFWYRQDPGLGLRLIYFSYDVKMKEKGDIPEGYSVSREKKERFSLILESASTNQTSMYLCASSGGTANTEAFFGQGTRLTVV.

The J gene is TRBJ2-1, the V gene TRBV19, with 11 positions matching TRBD2. The CDR3 length is 17 residues. V shed 5 bases, J shed 8 bases, and the junction held 14 bases outside the gene matches. Germline lookup yields CDR1 LNHDA and CDR2 SQIVND (reference sequence). The CDR3 bases are TGTGCCAGTAGTGCCAGCCCCGGGACTAGCGGAGGGGATGAGCAGTTCTTC. Amino acid sequence: CASSASPGTSGGDEQFF.